These T cell receptor beta chains were read from a single sample in a study of T-cell reconstitution after alpha-beta-depleted transplantation in children. TCRdb processed the PCR reads anew with MiXCR; each CDR3 protein has one entry. There are about 580,000 distinct CDR3 sequences in the sample; around 23% occur only once, and 13% to 15% lies in the top ten. Sequencing was performed on PBMCs, mostly from graft donor cells, taken 360 days after TCRalphabeta/CD19-depleted stem cell transplant. The origin of the receptors is a boy less than two years old who had a stem cell transplant for acute myeloid leukemia, so the T cells may come from the graft donor. CDR3s include the opening cysteine and the closing phenylalanine or tryptophan. Fields, in order: V gene, J gene, clone size, D gene, CDR3 DNA, CDR3 protein. A D gene is named only where the DNA matches it firmly. Clone size, where shown, is once, few, many, or a class for clones that have expanded.

TRBV29-1	TRBJ2-1	many	TRBD1	TGCAGCGTCTTCCCCGGGGACAGGGGGCTTAGTGAGCAGTTCTTC	CSVFPGDRGLSEQFF
TRBV10-3	TRBJ1-3	-	-	TGTGCCATCAGTGGCGGACAGCCGGGAAACACCATATATTTT	CAISGGQPGNTIYF
TRBV12-3/TRBV12-4	TRBJ2-5	-	-	TGTGCCAGCAGTTTCTCCCGGGAGACCCAGTACTTC	CASSFSRETQYF
TRBV10-3	TRBJ2-7	-	-	TGTGCCACTACCCACTCCGACTACGAGCAGTACTTC	CATTHSDYEQYF
TRBV9	TRBJ2-1	many	TRBD2	TGTGCCAGCAGCGTAGTGGAAGCGGGGCTATACAATGAGCAGTTCTTC	CASSVVEAGLYNEQFF
TRBV5-5	TRBJ1-1	many	TRBD1	TGTGCCAGCAGCTACCGGGACAGGGGGAACACTGAAGCTTTCTTT	CASSYRDRGNTEAFF
TRBV24-1	TRBJ2-7	-	-	TGTGCCACCAGTACGGTAAACCCCTACGAGCAGTACTTC	CATSTVNPYEQYF
TRBV7-8	TRBJ2-3	-	TRBD2	TGTGCCAGCAGCTCACTAGCGGGGGGCCTAGAAAGCACAGATACGCAGTATTTT	CASSSLAGGLESTDTQYF
TRBV4-3	TRBJ2-1	-	-	TGCGCCAGCAGCCAGGAGAAGGACAGCCTCTACAATGAGCAGTTCTTC	CASSQEKDSLYNEQFF
TRBV28	TRBJ1-6	many	-	TGTGCCAGCAGTTTACCGGGGAGGAATTCACCCCTCCACTTT	CASSLPGRNSPLHF
TRBV2	TRBJ2-2	-	TRBD2	TGTGCCAGCACTACGGGACTAGTCACCGGGGAGCTGTTTTTT	CASTTGLVTGELFF
TRBV5-1	TRBJ2-2	many	-	TGCGCCAGCAGCTTGAACAGGGCCACCGGGGAGCTGTTTTTT	CASSLNRATGELFF
TRBV10-2	TRBJ2-5	few	-	TGCGCCAGCAGGGACCCAGGGACCAGGCACGAGACCCAGTACTTC	CASRDPGTRHETQYF
TRBV29-1	TRBJ2-3	-	-	TGCAGCGTTGTTCAGGGAGTCACAGATACGCAGTATTTT	CSVVQGVTDTQYF
TRBV7-8	TRBJ2-7	-	-	TGTGCCAGCAGCTTACGACACCCGTCGGTAGAGCAGTACTTC	CASSLRHPSVEQYF
TRBV7-2	TRBJ1-2	-	TRBD1	TGTGCCAGCAGCTTAGGGCCCCCTAACAGGGGGATTAACTATGGCTACACCTTC	CASSLGPPNRGINYGYTF
TRBV20-1	TRBJ1-1	many	-	TGCAGTGCCAGGACCGGCACTGAAGCTTTCTTT	CSARTGTEAFF
TRBV12-3/TRBV12-4	TRBJ2-3	few	-	TGTGCCAGCAGAAAACAGGCCTTTAGCACAGATACGCAGTATTTT	CASRKQAFSTDTQYF
TRBV20-1	TRBJ2-1	-	TRBD2	TGCAGTGCTTGGCGGGGGGCCGAGCAAGGTGAGCAGTTCTTC	CSAWRGAEQGEQFF
TRBV20-1	TRBJ1-4	many	-	TGCAGTGCCAAGACCGAGGCGGATGAAAAACTGTTTTTT	CSAKTEADEKLFF
TRBV20-1	TRBJ1-5	-	TRBD1	TGCAGTGCTAGCCAAATTCCGGGACAGGGTTTATTAAGCAATCAGCCCCAGCATTTT	CSASQIPGQGLLSNQPQHF
TRBV2	TRBJ2-5	-	-	TGTGCCAGCAACTCGAGGGGGGGAAAGGTAGAGACCCAGTACTTC	CASNSRGGKVETQYF
TRBV20-1	TRBJ1-5	many	-	TGCAGTGCTAGAGCTGGCGGAACCTATCAGCCCCAGCATTTT	CSARAGGTYQPQHF
TRBV6-1	TRBJ1-1	-	-	TGTGCCAGCAGACCGGGGGGGGAGAACACTGAAGCTTTCTTT	CASRPGGENTEAFF
TRBV20-1	TRBJ1-2	few	-	TGCAGTGCCTCAACACTCAGGGACGTCTATGGCTACACCTTC	CSASTLRDVYGYTF
TRBV12-3/TRBV12-4	TRBJ2-3	-	-	TGTGCCAGCAGTTACCTGACCTTCTCAGTGGGCACAGATACGCAGTATTTT	CASSYLTFSVGTDTQYF
TRBV30	TRBJ2-2	-	-	TGTGCCTGGAGTGTATCTGCTAACACCGGGGAGCTGTTTTTT	CAWSVSANTGELFF
TRBV29-1	TRBJ2-1	many	TRBD2	TGCAGCGTTGACCCTCTAGCGGGGGGGCCGAAGTTCTTC	CSVDPLAGGPKFF
TRBV12-3/TRBV12-4	TRBJ2-1	many	TRBD1	TGTGCCAGCAGTTCCGGGACAGGTACCAATGAGCAGTTCTTC	CASSSGTGTNEQFF
TRBV21-1	TRBJ2-3	many	-	TGTGCCAGCAGCAAGGAGGAGGGCCCGACAGATACGCAGTATTTT	CASSKEEGPTDTQYF
TRBV7-9	TRBJ2-7	many	-	TGTGCCAGCAGCTTTACGGGGCAGGGGCTATCCTACGAGCAGTACTTC	CASSFTGQGLSYEQYF
TRBV12-3/TRBV12-4	TRBJ2-1	-	-	TGTGCCAGCAGTTTAGGGGCATGGGGGGTCGGAGACAATGAGCAGTTCTTC	CASSLGAWGVGDNEQFF
TRBV12-3/TRBV12-4	TRBJ2-1	-	-	TGTGCCAGCAGTTTTTACTATGAGCAGTTCTTC	CASSFYYEQFF
TRBV27	TRBJ2-7	-	TRBD1	TGTGCCAGCGGCCAAGGGGACAGGGTCTACGAGCAGTACTTC	CASGQGDRVYEQYF
TRBV3-2	TRBJ2-1	many	-	TGTGCCAGCAGCCAAGTCGGTCCGAGCGGCAATTACAATGAGCAGTTCTTC	CASSQVGPSGNYNEQFF
TRBV29-1	TRBJ2-5	many	-	TGCAGCGTGAGGACGACCTTAGGGGAGACCCAGTACTTC	CSVRTTLGETQYF
TRBV3-1	TRBJ2-1	many	TRBD2	TGTGCCAGCAGCCCACGTGGCGCGGGGACTAGTCACAATGAGCAGTTCTTC	CASSPRGAGTSHNEQFF
TRBV27	TRBJ2-3	few	TRBD2	TGTGCCAGCAGGGGACTAGCGGGGGGGCCGGTAGATACGCAGTATTTT	CASRGLAGGPVDTQYF
TRBV7-2	TRBJ2-2	few	-	TGTGCCAGCACCCAGATCGGGCCCTCGAACACCGGGGAGCTGTTTTTT	CASTQIGPSNTGELFF
TRBV20-1	TRBJ2-2	-	-	TGCAGTGCTAGAAAGAGGTCGTCCGGGGAGCTGTTTTTT	CSARKRSSGELFF
TRBV12-3/TRBV12-4	TRBJ1-2	many	-	TGTGCCAGCAGTCCTCGGGAAGATGGCTACACCTTC	CASSPREDGYTF
TRBV12-3/TRBV12-4	TRBJ2-2	many	-	TGTGCCAGCAGATATAGCGGCACGAACACCGGGGAGCTGTTTTTT	CASRYSGTNTGELFF
TRBV20-1	TRBJ2-3	many	-	TGCAGTGCTAGAGAGGGGGTCCCAGATACGCAGTATTTT	CSAREGVPDTQYF
TRBV11-3	TRBJ2-1	-	-	TGTGCCAGCAGCCCCCGGACTCACTCCTACAATGAGCAGTTCTTC	CASSPRTHSYNEQFF
TRBV12-3/TRBV12-4	TRBJ1-2	few	-	TGTGCCAGCAGCCAGGGCACGTCATATGGCTACACCTTC	CASSQGTSYGYTF
TRBV2	TRBJ2-1	-	-	TGTGCCAGCAGTGAAGATTGGGGCGAGCAGTTCTTC	CASSEDWGEQFF
TRBV20-1	TRBJ2-3	many	TRBD2	TGCAGTGCTCCAGCGGGGGCAGATACGCAGTATTTT	CSAPAGADTQYF
TRBV6-5	TRBJ1-2	-	TRBD1	TGTGCCAGCAGTTACGGGGGGACAGTGCTCGGAGGGGGTAACTATGGCTACACCTTC	CASSYGGTVLGGGNYGYTF
TRBV3-1	TRBJ2-1	few	TRBD1	TGTGCCAGCAGCCCCCTCCGGGACAGCTCCTACAATGAGCAGTTCTTC	CASSPLRDSSYNEQFF
TRBV6-6	TRBJ1-1	-	-	TGTGCCAGCAGTTACTCGCCGGGGACTGAAGCTTTCTTT	CASSYSPGTEAFF